Below, 15 T cell receptor beta chains from the same sample are listed, as sequenced in a study. MiXCR was run by TCRdb on the 5' RACE reads, yielding one entry per CDR3 protein. Among 6,500 to 8,500 distinct CDR3 sequences listed, roughly 37% were seen once. Material for sequencing was memory CD4+ T cells sorted from blood. Stated subset: memory CD4+ T cells, CD4+CD45RO+CD25-. Source of these receptors: a female donor with breast cancer.

This clonotype is categorized as medium-sized. This CDR3 reads CSAITGTSQETQYF. In nucleotides, the CDR3 is TGCAGTGCTATCACCGGGACTTCCCAAGAGACCCAGTACTTC. The V and J genes are TRBV20-1 and TRBJ2-5; possible D gene TRBD2, 6 bases. The CDR3 runs to 14 residues. CDR1 is DFQATT, CDR2 SNEGSKA, per germline (reference sequence). V lost 4 bases and J 1 base, leaving 13 bases between the germline ends.

This clonotype has more than one count but fewer than ten. The chain couples TRBV5-1 to TRBJ1-1, with D possibly TRBD1 on 6 matching bases. In germline, CDR1 is SGHRS, CDR2 YFSETQ. The CDR3 has 14 residues. Trimming cost V 2 bases and J 4 bases, with 12 bases left between them. CDR3 amino acids: CASSFSQGTTEAFF. The CDR3 coding sequence is TGCGCCAGCAGCTTCAGCCAGGGGACCACTGAAGCTTTCTTT.

This chain links TRBV6-1 with TRBJ1-4; D remains ambiguous. V lost 2 bases and J 6 bases, leaving 16 bases between the germline ends. This CDR3 has 16 residues. The V gene's germline CDR1 is MNHNS and CDR2 SASEGT. Written as DNA, the CDR3 is TGTGCCAGCAGTGAACTGGCCACGGGAAGGGATGAAAAACTGTTTTTT. Protein sequence: CASSELATGRDEKLFF.

The chain links TRBV29-1 to TRBJ2-1; no clear D. The germline CDR1 and CDR2 sequences are SQVTM and ANQGSEA. The CDR3 runs 12 residues. The germline V and J ends were trimmed by 5 bases and 4 bases, with 9 bases remaining between them. CDR3: CSVSTLYNEQFF. In DNA, the CDR3 is TGCAGCGTTAGTACCTTGTACAATGAGCAGTTCTTC.

This clonotype was detected only a few times. The gene calls are TRBV7-8 and TRBJ2-1; D is possibly TRBD1 (6 bases). Looked up from germline, CDR1 is SGHVS and CDR2 is FQNEAQ. V gave up 1 base and J gave up 12 bases, with 16 bases separating them. The CDR3 covers 14 residues. The CDR3 nucleotides read TGTGCCAGCAGCTTAGATGCGCAACAGGGTTGGCAGTTCTTC. Residues: CASSLDAQQGWQFF.

The chain couples TRBV4-1 to TRBJ2-1, with 7 bases fitting TRBD2. CDR1 and CDR2 (germline): MGHRA, YSYEKL. This CDR3 region has 21 residues. Trimming cost V 3 bases and J 4 bases; bases outside gene matches: 24. CDR3 loop: CASSHGVLPRGAGETYNEQFF. CDR3 nucleotides: TGCGCCAGCAGCCATGGGGTTCTGCCTCGCGGGGCGGGAGAAACGTACAATGAGCAGTTCTTC.

The rearrangement uses TRBV18 and TRBJ2-1; D perhaps matches TRBD1 (6 bases). This CDR3 comprises 16 residues. The germline V and J ends were trimmed by 3 bases and 7 bases, with 19 bases remaining between them. Germline loops: CDR1 KGHSH, CDR2 LQKENI. This CDR3 is CASSPPGGGWGNEQFF. The DNA of the CDR3 is TGTGCCAGCTCACCCCCAGGTGGGGGCTGGGGGAATGAGCAGTTCTTC.

Turning to this clonotype: At one of its ends the junction is not consistent with the germline gene, which may arise from a read error. The V call is TRBV5-1, the J call TRBJ2-2; D is possibly TRBD2 (5 bases). Germline loops: CDR1 SGHRS, CDR2 YFSETQ. The CDR3 runs to 16 residues. DNA of the CDR3: TGCGCCAGCAGCTTAGGGAGTAAGATGAACACCGGGGAGCTGATTTTT. Its protein product is CASSLGSKMNTGELIF.

By proportion, this clonotype is medium-sized. CDR3 amino acids: CASSSVGTDYGYTF. The CDR3 DNA follows: TGTGCCAGCAGCTCCGTCGGGACAGACTATGGCTACACCTTC. This chain uses TRBV7-2 with TRBJ1-2; TRBD1 aligns across 7 bases. The germline CDR1 and CDR2 sequences are SGHTA and FQGNSA. Losses at the gene ends were 4 bases for V and 3 bases for J; bases not matched to a gene: 5. The CDR3 spans 14 residues.

The table lists this clonotype with a count of one. This rearrangement joins TRBV27 to TRBJ1-3, with no clear D. This CDR3 is 15 amino acids long. The V gene lost 4 bases and the J gene lost 6 bases, with 16 bases spanning the gap. The germline V gene has CDR1 MNHEY and CDR2 SMNVEV (reference sequence). CDR3 nucleotide sequence: TGTGCCAGCAGTTCAGGACTGGGTGGGATAAACACCATATATTTT. Translated, it gives CASSSGLGGINTIYF.

By share of the sample, this clonotype is medium-sized. This chain uses TRBV7-3 with TRBJ2-1, with 9 positions matching TRBD2. Germline assignment: CDR1 SGHTA and CDR2 FQGTGA. Germline trimming cut 0 bases from V and 6 bases from J; bases unmatched to any gene: 9. This CDR3 comprises 17 residues. DNA of the CDR3: TGTGCCAGCAGCTTAACGGCGTTGAGCGGGAGGCTCAATGAGCAGTTCTTC. Residues: CASSLTALSGRLNEQFF.

This chain connects TRBV29-1 to TRBJ2-1; D gene uncertain. The CDR3 spans 11 residues. V was pared by 8 bases and J by 8 bases, with 13 bases between. Per the germline V gene, CDR1 is SQVTM and CDR2 is ANQGSEA. CDR3 DNA: TGCAGCCTTTTCATTGGCTATGAGCAGTTCTTC. It translates to CSLFIGYEQFF.

This clonotype was observed a few times. V and J are TRBV5-6 and TRBJ2-1, with 7 bases lining up with TRBD1. The J segment lost 14 bases and the V segment lost 0 bases, leaving 5 bases of the junction unmatched. From germline, CDR1 is SGHDT and CDR2 YYEEEE. The CDR3 length is 12 residues. The CDR3 sequence is CASSLERGGEFF. CDR3 DNA sequence: TGTGCCAGCAGCTTGGAGAGAGGGGGCGAGTTCTTC. Full variable domain (missing parts from reference TRBV5-6 and TRBJ2-1): DAGVTQSPTHLIKTRGQQVTLRCSPKSGHDTVSWYQQALGQGPQFIFQYYEEEERQRGNFPDRFSGHQFPNYSSELNVNALLLGDSALYLCASSLERGGEFFGPGTRLTVL.

The chain couples TRBV20-1 to TRBJ1-5; 7 bases match TRBD1. The CDR3 spans 14 residues. Germline V gene lookup returns CDR1 DFQATT and CDR2 SNEGSKA (reference sequence). Trimming took 6 bases from V and 3 from J; bases not matched to a gene: 8. The CDR3 here is CSAARQGPNQPQHF. CDR3 in DNA: TGCAGTGCAGCTAGACAGGGACCCAATCAGCCCCAGCATTTT.

The rearrangement joins TRBV6-5 to TRBJ2-7; D possibly uses TRBD1 or TRBD2 (5 bases each). V gave up 5 bases and J gave up 5 bases, with 16 bases separating them. The CDR3 spans 14 residues. CDR1 and CDR2 from the germline V gene are MNHEY and SVGAGI. CDR3 DNA sequence: TGTGCCAGCAGTGGGACGGGCCTAAGCAACGAGCAGTACTTC. This gives the protein CASSGTGLSNEQYF.